Listed below are T cell receptor beta chains from one sample, sequenced in a study of blood T cell repertoires in COVID-19. Only in-frame clones appear in the TCRdb table, and some are missing; sequencing was by immunoSEQ multiplex PCR. The profile shows 250,000 or so clones, 88% of them singletons. The sample was PBMCs or T cells enriched from blood (not recorded which). All receptors come from a woman aged 40-49 years with acute COVID-19. CDR3s include the opening cysteine and the closing phenylalanine or tryptophan. The order of the fields is clone size, V gene, J gene, CDR3 protein. Clone size is shown for a subset of rows, as once, few, many or a class of expanded clone.

-	TRBV21-1	TRBJ1-2	CASSKARRDRFGRLRYTF
-	TRBV5-8	TRBJ2-6	CASSTATGVGANVLTF
-	TRBV7-2	TRBJ1-1	CASSPAGSGAFF
once	TRBV5-5	TRBJ2-5	CASSYRGSAETQYF
-	TRBV12-3/TRBV12-4	TRBJ2-2	CASSLISAGELFF
-	TRBV5-1	TRBJ1-2	CASSSQGEVDYTF
-	TRBV27	TRBJ1-6	CASSPGTANSPLHF
-	TRBV2	TRBJ2-1	CASRQGPRNEQFF
many	TRBV19	TRBJ1-2	CASSAAAGGRGYTF
-	TRBV19	TRBJ2-1	CASSIEASGGAQQFF
-	TRBV3-1/TRBV3-2	TRBJ1-1	CASSQEGQGEAFF
-	TRBV10-1	TRBJ1-4	CASSSGTGSEKLFF
-	TRBV7-2	TRBJ1-3	CASSLAVFSGNTIYF
-	TRBV18	TRBJ2-1	CASQGLLNEQFF
-	TRBV6-5	TRBJ2-2	CASRGTAGDTGELFF
-	TRBV2	TRBJ1-5	CASSGTGASNQPQHF
-	TRBV10-2	TRBJ2-2	CASYSRADTGELFF
-	TRBV7-9	TRBJ1-1	CASSRQGSNTEAFF
-	TRBV5-1	TRBJ2-3	CASSFRVPSTDTQYF
-	TRBV4-2	TRBJ1-4	CASSKNEETGSEKLFF
-	TRBV19	TRBJ1-3	CASTIGREPGNTIYF
-	TRBV27	TRBJ1-2	CASSFLPTGNYGYTF
-	TRBV10-3	TRBJ2-3	CAIRDSGGAGDTQYF
-	TRBV6-2/TRBV6-3	TRBJ2-2	CASSRQGAPTGELFF
-	TRBV2	TRBJ1-2	CASVASVQGLYGYTF
-	TRBV3-1/TRBV3-2	TRBJ2-5	CASSQAGAETQYF
-	TRBV10-3	TRBJ2-2	CAISESTRTNTGELFF
-	TRBV25-1	TRBJ2-1	CASSVFLPGNEQFF
-	TRBV11-2	TRBJ1-6	CASSPGGQGQSSYNSPLHF
once	TRBV7-2	TRBJ1-1	CASSALMNTEAFF
-	TRBV6-4	TRBJ1-5	CASSSYQPQHF
few	TRBV6-2/TRBV6-3	TRBJ1-4	CASTPGEGVAEKLFF
-	TRBV18	TRBJ2-7	CASSAGQGLPEQYF
-	TRBV9	TRBJ1-1	CASSVGRNDLQGRNTEAFF
-	TRBV2	TRBJ2-3	CASSPGLAGVNTDTQYF
-	TRBV5-1	TRBJ1-3	CASSLEGTGNTIYF
-	TRBV10-3	TRBJ2-2	CAIKEQSGELFF
-	TRBV30	TRBJ1-6	CAWSPHTNSPLHF
-	TRBV10-1	TRBJ2-1	CASSEAGGGYNEQFF
-	TRBV29-1	TRBJ2-3	CSVEGLLDTQYF
once	TRBV7-9	TRBJ1-3	CASSFGGQVFTIYF
-	TRBV7-8	TRBJ1-6	CASSLGTGHNSPLHF
-	TRBV5-1	TRBJ2-5	CASSFQVLANQETQYF
-	TRBV4-3	TRBJ2-7	CASSQGRGLEQYF